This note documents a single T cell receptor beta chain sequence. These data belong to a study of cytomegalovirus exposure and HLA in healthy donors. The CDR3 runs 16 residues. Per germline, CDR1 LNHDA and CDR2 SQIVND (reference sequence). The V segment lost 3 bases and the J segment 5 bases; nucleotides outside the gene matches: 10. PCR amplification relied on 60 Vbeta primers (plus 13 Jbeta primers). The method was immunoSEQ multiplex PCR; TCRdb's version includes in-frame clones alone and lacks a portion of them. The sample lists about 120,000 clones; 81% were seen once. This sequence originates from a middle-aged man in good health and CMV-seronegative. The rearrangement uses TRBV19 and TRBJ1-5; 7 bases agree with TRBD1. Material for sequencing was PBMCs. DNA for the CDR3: TGTGCCAGTAGTATTGCGACAGGGAAAGGGTATCAGCCCCAGCATTTT. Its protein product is CASSIATGKGYQPQHF.